A selection of T cell receptor beta chains follows, all from one sample in a study of T cells in Graves' hyperthyroidism and ophthalmopathy. TCRdb re-analysed the multiplex PCR reads in MiXCR, keeping a single row per CDR3 protein. The data hold under 250,000 distinct CDR3 sequences, with roughly a quarter observed a single time. The sequenced material came from blood. These receptors were taken from a woman between 40 and 50 years old with Graves' ophthalmopathy. CDR3s include the opening cysteine and the closing phenylalanine or tryptophan. The order of the fields is J gene, V gene, clone size, D gene, CDR3 protein, CDR3 DNA. The D gene is left open where the match is weak. Only part of the rows carry a size: once, few, many, or a class if the clone is expanded.

J gene: TRBJ2-2; V gene: TRBV28; clone size: many; D gene: .; CDR3 protein: CASSPPGYWHTGELFF; CDR3 DNA: TGTGCCAGCAGTCCCCCAGGGTATTGGCACACCGGGGAGCTGTTTTTT
J gene: TRBJ2-7; V gene: TRBV29-1; clone size: many; D gene: .; CDR3 protein: CSAKTGWGEQYF; CDR3 DNA: TGCAGCGCCAAGACAGGCTGGGGAGAGCAGTACTTC
J gene: TRBJ2-7; V gene: TRBV28; clone size: .; D gene: TRBD2; CDR3 protein: CASTLGLAGESYEQYF; CDR3 DNA: TGTGCCAGCACCCTAGGACTAGCGGGAGAGTCGTACGAGCAGTACTTC
J gene: TRBJ2-7; V gene: TRBV19; clone size: many; D gene: .; CDR3 protein: CASKPIGGSYEQYF; CDR3 DNA: TGTGCCAGTAAACCTATCGGGGGCTCCTACGAGCAGTACTTC
J gene: TRBJ1-5; V gene: TRBV2; clone size: few; D gene: .; CDR3 protein: CASSGRGLRGSVGNQPQHF; CDR3 DNA: TGTGCCAGCTCCGGACGAGGGCTACGGGGGAGCGTTGGCAATCAGCCCCAGCATTTT
J gene: TRBJ1-6; V gene: TRBV20-1; clone size: many; D gene: TRBD1; CDR3 protein: CSAREVGQGNSPLHF; CDR3 DNA: TGCAGTGCTAGAGAGGTGGGACAGGGCAATTCACCCCTCCACTTT
J gene: TRBJ2-6; V gene: TRBV5-1; clone size: many; D gene: .; CDR3 protein: CASSLVVSGANVLTF; CDR3 DNA: TGCGCCAGCAGCTTGGTGGTCTCTGGGGCCAACGTCCTGACTTTC
J gene: TRBJ1-1; V gene: TRBV12-3/TRBV12-4; clone size: medium-sized; D gene: .; CDR3 protein: CASSLSFSEAFF; CDR3 DNA: TGTGCCAGCAGTTTATCTTTCAGTGAAGCTTTCTTT
J gene: TRBJ2-7; V gene: TRBV12-3/TRBV12-4; clone size: many; D gene: .; CDR3 protein: CASSLRTYEQYF; CDR3 DNA: TGTGCCAGCAGTTTACGTACCTACGAGCAGTACTTC
J gene: TRBJ2-7; V gene: TRBV29-1; clone size: many; D gene: .; CDR3 protein: CSVEQSGPYEQYF; CDR3 DNA: TGCAGCGTTGAACAGAGCGGCCCCTACGAGCAGTACTTC
J gene: TRBJ2-5; V gene: TRBV28; clone size: many; D gene: .; CDR3 protein: CASSLSPGWEEETQYF; CDR3 DNA: TGTGCCAGCAGTTTGAGTCCAGGGTGGGAGGAAGAGACCCAGTACTTC
J gene: TRBJ1-1; V gene: TRBV20-1; clone size: many; D gene: .; CDR3 protein: CSAPEEMNTEAFF; CDR3 DNA: TGCAGTGCCCCGGAGGAGATGAACACTGAAGCTTTCTTT
J gene: TRBJ2-7; V gene: TRBV28; clone size: few; D gene: TRBD1; CDR3 protein: CASRRTGPLEQYF; CDR3 DNA: TGTGCCAGCAGACGGACAGGGCCCCTCGAGCAGTACTTC
J gene: TRBJ2-7; V gene: TRBV7-9; clone size: many; D gene: TRBD2; CDR3 protein: CASSSSGRVYEQYF; CDR3 DNA: TGTGCCAGCAGCAGTAGCGGGAGGGTCTACGAGCAGTACTTC
J gene: TRBJ2-5; V gene: TRBV30; clone size: many; D gene: .; CDR3 protein: CAWSALWQETQYF; CDR3 DNA: TGTGCCTGGAGCGCTTTGTGGCAAGAGACCCAGTACTTC
J gene: TRBJ2-5; V gene: TRBV12-3/TRBV12-4; clone size: .; D gene: .; CDR3 protein: CASSLGLAEGTQYF; CDR3 DNA: TGTGCCAGCAGTTTGGGGTTAGCAGAAGGGACCCAGTACTTC
J gene: TRBJ2-2; V gene: TRBV20-1; clone size: .; D gene: .; CDR3 protein: CSARAGELFF; CDR3 DNA: TGCAGTGCTAGGGCCGGGGAGCTGTTTTTT
J gene: TRBJ1-2; V gene: TRBV19; clone size: many; D gene: .; CDR3 protein: CASSIQGANYGYTF; CDR3 DNA: TGTGCCAGTAGTATACAGGGAGCTAACTATGGCTACACCTTC
J gene: TRBJ2-5; V gene: TRBV27; clone size: once; D gene: TRBD2; CDR3 protein: CASSMLLAGGLETQYF; CDR3 DNA: TGTGCCAGCAGTATGCTATTAGCGGGAGGGTTGGAGACCCAGTACTTC
J gene: TRBJ2-6; V gene: TRBV5-1; clone size: many; D gene: .; CDR3 protein: CASSLNRQGISGANVLTF; CDR3 DNA: TGCGCCAGCAGCTTGAATAGGCAGGGCATCTCTGGGGCCAACGTCCTGACTTTC
J gene: TRBJ2-6; V gene: TRBV12-3/TRBV12-4; clone size: .; D gene: .; CDR3 protein: CASSRGGGLSGANVLTF; CDR3 DNA: TGTGCCAGCAGTCGAGGAGGGGGCCTCTCTGGGGCCAACGTCCTGACTTTC
J gene: TRBJ1-5; V gene: TRBV20-1; clone size: many; D gene: .; CDR3 protein: CSARETLSNQPQHF; CDR3 DNA: TGCAGTGCTAGAGAAACCCTTAGCAATCAGCCCCAGCATTTT
J gene: TRBJ2-4; V gene: TRBV24-1; clone size: many; D gene: TRBD1; CDR3 protein: CATSDGTGGASKNIQYF; CDR3 DNA: TGTGCCACCAGTGATGGAACAGGGGGCGCTTCCAAAAACATTCAGTACTTC
J gene: TRBJ1-1; V gene: TRBV11-2; clone size: .; D gene: .; CDR3 protein: CASSLRAERNTEAFF; CDR3 DNA: TGTGCCAGCAGCTTGAGGGCGGAGAGGAACACTGAAGCTTTCTTT
J gene: TRBJ2-6; V gene: TRBV6-1; clone size: many; D gene: .; CDR3 protein: CASGGRTGSGANVLTF; CDR3 DNA: TGTGCCAGCGGGGGGAGAACTGGCTCTGGGGCCAACGTCCTGACTTTC
J gene: TRBJ2-7; V gene: TRBV6-2/TRBV6-3; clone size: .; D gene: .; CDR3 protein: CASSYGGGGGEQYF; CDR3 DNA: TGTGCCAGCAGTTACGGAGGAGGGGGAGGAGAGCAGTACTTC
J gene: TRBJ2-3; V gene: TRBV7-3; clone size: many; D gene: .; CDR3 protein: CASSPLGRGALNTQYF; CDR3 DNA: TGTGCCAGCAGCCCACTGGGGCGGGGAGCCCTTAATACGCAGTATTTT
J gene: TRBJ2-7; V gene: TRBV6-1; clone size: .; D gene: .; CDR3 protein: CASSEDVGGFYEQYF; CDR3 DNA: TGTGCCAGCAGTGAAGATGTTGGGGGGTTCTACGAGCAGTACTTC
J gene: TRBJ2-7; V gene: TRBV28; clone size: many; D gene: TRBD1; CDR3 protein: CASSRPQGNGYEQYF; CDR3 DNA: TGTGCCAGCAGTCGGCCACAGGGGAATGGCTACGAGCAGTACTTC
J gene: TRBJ2-5; V gene: TRBV4-1; clone size: many; D gene: .; CDR3 protein: CASSQAPYQETQYF; CDR3 DNA: TGCGCCAGCAGCCAAGCACCGTACCAAGAGACCCAGTACTTC
J gene: TRBJ2-4; V gene: TRBV30; clone size: .; D gene: .; CDR3 protein: CAWTPRGDWGIQYF; CDR3 DNA: TGTGCCTGGACCCCAAGGGGGGATTGGGGCATTCAGTACTTC
J gene: TRBJ2-2; V gene: TRBV6-1; clone size: few; D gene: .; CDR3 protein: CASRDTGVGDTGELFF; CDR3 DNA: TGTGCCAGCAGAGATACGGGGGTCGGGGACACCGGGGAGCTGTTTTTT
J gene: TRBJ2-5; V gene: TRBV24-1; clone size: .; D gene: .; CDR3 protein: CATSDLRRERETQYF; CDR3 DNA: TGTGCCACCAGTGATTTACGTCGGGAGAGAGAGACCCAGTACTTC
J gene: TRBJ1-6; V gene: TRBV7-9; clone size: .; D gene: TRBD1; CDR3 protein: CASSLGQGGSPLHF; CDR3 DNA: TGTGCCAGCAGCTTAGGACAGGGGGGCTCACCCCTCCACTTT
J gene: TRBJ2-7; V gene: TRBV19; clone size: many; D gene: .; CDR3 protein: CASSRAISYEQYF; CDR3 DNA: TGTGCCAGTAGCCGGGCTATCTCCTACGAGCAGTACTTC
J gene: TRBJ2-7; V gene: TRBV30; clone size: many; D gene: TRBD2; CDR3 protein: CAWSVPSGRNEQYF; CDR3 DNA: TGTGCCTGGAGTGTACCTAGCGGGAGAAACGAGCAGTACTTC
J gene: TRBJ2-2; V gene: TRBV11-1; clone size: few; D gene: .; CDR3 protein: CASSAIERQNTGELFF; CDR3 DNA: TGTGCCAGCAGCGCAATAGAAAGACAGAACACCGGGGAGCTGTTTTTT
J gene: TRBJ1-1; V gene: TRBV6-1; clone size: few; D gene: .; CDR3 protein: CASSERSGRDAFF; CDR3 DNA: TGTGCCAGCAGTGAAAGGTCGGGACGGGATGCTTTCTTT
J gene: TRBJ2-5; V gene: TRBV27; clone size: many; D gene: TRBD1; CDR3 protein: CASRETGGGWETQYF; CDR3 DNA: TGTGCCAGCAGGGAGACAGGGGGAGGGTGGGAGACCCAGTACTTC
J gene: TRBJ2-7; V gene: TRBV27; clone size: many; D gene: .; CDR3 protein: CASSSSGSYYEQYF; CDR3 DNA: TGTGCCAGCAGTTCCTCGGGGAGCTACTACGAGCAGTACTTC
J gene: TRBJ2-7; V gene: TRBV15; clone size: .; D gene: .; CDR3 protein: CATSQDKEGAHEQYF; CDR3 DNA: TGTGCCACCAGTCAGGACAAAGAGGGTGCCCACGAGCAGTACTTC
J gene: TRBJ2-7; V gene: TRBV4-1; clone size: many; D gene: TRBD2; CDR3 protein: CASSQDSLAVYEQYF; CDR3 DNA: TGCGCCAGCAGCCAAGATTCCCTAGCGGTCTACGAGCAGTACTTC
J gene: TRBJ1-2; V gene: TRBV28; clone size: once; D gene: .; CDR3 protein: CASSLRETGKGYTF; CDR3 DNA: TGTGCCAGCAGTTTAAGAGAGACGGGGAAGGGCTACACCTTC
J gene: TRBJ1-3; V gene: TRBV20-1; clone size: many; D gene: .; CDR3 protein: CSASRLGNTIYF; CDR3 DNA: TGCAGTGCTAGCCGGCTTGGAAACACCATATATTTT
J gene: TRBJ1-5; V gene: TRBV12-3/TRBV12-4; clone size: many; D gene: TRBD1; CDR3 protein: CASSPGTGGTQPQHF; CDR3 DNA: TGTGCCAGCAGCCCCGGGACAGGGGGCACACAGCCCCAGCATTTT
J gene: TRBJ2-5; V gene: TRBV25-1; clone size: many; D gene: TRBD2; CDR3 protein: CASSEFGRESGETQYF; CDR3 DNA: TGTGCCAGCAGTGAATTTGGGCGGGAGTCAGGAGAGACCCAGTACTTC
J gene: TRBJ2-5; V gene: TRBV5-1; clone size: many; D gene: .; CDR3 protein: CASSLVGAGQETQYF; CDR3 DNA: TGCGCCAGCAGCTTGGTTGGGGCCGGCCAAGAGACCCAGTACTTC
J gene: TRBJ2-5; V gene: TRBV28; clone size: .; D gene: .; CDR3 protein: CASSLRRRRGRLETQYF; CDR3 DNA: TGTGCCAGCAGTTTACGAAGAAGGAGGGGGCGGTTAGAGACCCAGTACTTC
J gene: TRBJ2-2; V gene: TRBV30; clone size: many; D gene: TRBD2; CDR3 protein: CAWSVRSGRPEFTGELFF; CDR3 DNA: TGTGCCTGGAGTGTACGGAGCGGGAGGCCCGAATTCACCGGGGAGCTGTTTTTT
J gene: TRBJ1-1; V gene: TRBV29-1; clone size: few; D gene: .; CDR3 protein: CSVEAEQLRTTEAFF; CDR3 DNA: TGCAGCGTTGAAGCTGAACAGCTTCGAACAACTGAAGCTTTCTTT
J gene: TRBJ2-7; V gene: TRBV29-1; clone size: many; D gene: .; CDR3 protein: CSVEVGTSTYEQYF; CDR3 DNA: TGCAGCGTTGAGGTCGGGACCTCTACCTACGAGCAGTACTTC
J gene: TRBJ2-5; V gene: TRBV11-1; clone size: many; D gene: .; CDR3 protein: CASSLAKQGRGGDQYF; CDR3 DNA: TGTGCCAGCAGCTTAGCAAAACAGGGACGAGGTGGCGACCAGTACTTC
J gene: TRBJ2-5; V gene: TRBV4-1; clone size: many; D gene: .; CDR3 protein: CASARLVQETQYF; CDR3 DNA: TGCGCCAGCGCGCGACTAGTACAGGAGACCCAGTACTTC
J gene: TRBJ2-2; V gene: TRBV12-3/TRBV12-4; clone size: many; D gene: TRBD1; CDR3 protein: CASSHWDRDTGELFF; CDR3 DNA: TGTGCCAGCAGTCACTGGGACAGAGACACCGGGGAGCTGTTTTTT
J gene: TRBJ2-7; V gene: TRBV29-1; clone size: few; D gene: TRBD2; CDR3 protein: CSVGASGSSYEQYF; CDR3 DNA: TGCAGCGTTGGGGCTAGCGGGAGCTCCTACGAGCAGTACTTC